These 15 T cell receptor beta chains were all obtained from the same sample, sequenced in a study of OX40 agonist ivuxolimab in advanced cancers. The repertoire was sequenced with immunoSEQ multiplex PCR; TCRdb's copy has only in-frame clones and lacks some. This sample yields 45,000 to 55,000 clones, of which 81% are seen a single time; about 7% belongs to the top ten. The sequences come from CD4+ or CD8+ T cells sorted from blood, collected in a trial of the OX40 agonist ivuxolimab. The source of these receptors is an adult with an advanced solid tumor such as melanoma, head and neck, liver or kidney cancer.

This rearrangement joins TRBV18 to TRBJ2-3, with TRBD2 matching 11 bases. After removal of 3 bases from V and 2 bases from J, the junction contained 7 bases not matched to a gene. The CDR3 covers 17 residues. Germline CDR1 and CDR2: KGHSH and LQKENI. Here the CDR3 reads CASSPPGTSGTTDTQYF. In nucleotides, the CDR3 is TGTGCCAGCTCACCTCCCGGGACTAGCGGAACCACAGATACGCAGTATTTT.

The gene calls are TRBV5-1 and TRBJ2-1; 10 nucleotides agree with TRBD2. The V and J ends lost 0 bases and 3 bases, in that order; junction bases with no gene match: 3. The CDR3 runs 16 residues. The V gene's germline CDR1 is SGHRS and CDR2 YFSETQ. The CDR3 bases are TGCGCCAGCAGCTTGGTAAGCGGGGGGGACTACAATGAGCAGTTCTTC. This codes for CASSLVSGGDYNEQFF.

This clone was detected many times. The CDR3 nucleotides are TGCGCCAGCAGTCTTTACAATGAGCAGTTCTTC. This translates into CASSLYNEQFF. The chain uses TRBV4-1 and TRBJ2-1; no firm D call. The ends were cut back, 6 bases at V and 4 bases at J, with 4 bases in the middle. The CDR3 has 11 amino acids. Per germline, CDR1 MGHRA and CDR2 YSYEKL.

This chain uses TRBV28 with TRBJ2-2; TRBD1 matches at 11 bases. The CDR3 is made up of 16 amino acids. Germline V gene data show CDR1 as MDHEN and CDR2 as SYDVKM. J gave up 6 bases and V 7 bases, and 10 bases lay outside the gene matches. The CDR3 region has the DNA TGTGCCAGCACCCCTCGGACAGGGGGCTTGTCCGGGGAGCTGTTTTTT. Amino acid sequence: CASTPRTGGLSGELFF.

The chain joins TRBV5-4 to TRBJ1-1, with 7 bases identical to TRBD1. J was trimmed by 0 bases and V by 3 bases; bases with no gene match: 2. Germline values: CDR1 SGHNT, CDR2 YYREEE (reference sequence). This CDR3 contains 14 residues. CDR3 loop: CASSSDRMNTEAFF. DNA for the CDR3: TGTGCCAGCAGCTCGGACAGGATGAACACTGAAGCTTTCTTT.

This clone occurred once. V and J are TRBV15 and TRBJ1-1; no firm D call. Germline loops: CDR1 LNHNV, CDR2 YYDKDF (reference sequence). The V and J ends lost 3 bases and 1 base respectively, with 18 bases between them. The CDR3 has 17 residues. The CDR3 DNA is TGTGCCACCAGCAGTTCAGTTCTGGAGGAGACGAACACTGAAGCTTTCTTT. It yields the protein CATSSSVLEETNTEAFF.

The chain couples TRBV2 to TRBJ1-5; 8 positions agree with TRBD1. The CDR3 loop spans 15 amino acids. The ends lost 6 bases at V and 9 bases at J; junction bases unmatched: 13. CDR1 and CDR2 (germline): SNHLY, FYNNEI. The CDR3 is CASSEPRDRPAPQHF. CDR3 sequence (DNA): TGTGCCAGCAGCGAGCCCCGGGACAGGCCGGCGCCCCAGCATTTT. The full variable domain, in which reference TRBV2 and TRBJ1-5 provide the parts outside the CDR3, is EPEVTQTPSHQVTQMGQEVILRCVPISNHLYFYWYRQILGQKVEFLVSFYNNEISEKSEIFDDQFSVERPDGSNFTLKIRSTKLEDSAMYFCASSEPRDRPAPQHFGDGTRLSIL.

This clone was recorded once. This rearrangement joins TRBV4-1 to TRBJ2-7; 9 bases are shared with TRBD1. This CDR3 has 15 residues. With 2 bases clipped from V and 3 bases from J, the junction kept 5 bases outside the gene matches. Per the germline V gene, CDR1 is MGHRA and CDR2 is YSYEKL. The chain's CDR3 is CASSQTTGGGYEQYF. The CDR3 nucleotides are TGCGCCAGCAGCCAAACGACAGGGGGTGGCTACGAGCAGTACTTC.

This clone occurred a few times. The gene calls are TRBV6-5 and TRBJ2-2, with D perhaps matching TRBD2 (6 bases). Trimming took off 6 bases at V and 0 bases at J, with 8 bases between the two ends. Germline V CDR1 and CDR2: MNHEY, SVGAGI. There are 14 residues in the CDR3. Here the CDR3 DNA reads TGTGCCAGCAGGGGGGGATCGAACACCGGGGAGCTGTTTTTT. It codes for CASRGGSNTGELFF.

The chain couples TRBV5-6 to TRBJ2-7; D remains unclear. CDR1 is SGHDT and CDR2 is YYEEEE in the germline V gene. V lost 3 bases and J 0 bases, leaving 10 bases between the germline ends. There are 14 residues in the CDR3. CDR3 protein: CASSSDASSYEQYF. The DNA of the CDR3 is TGTGCCAGCAGCTCTGACGCGAGCTCCTACGAGCAGTACTTC.

The rearrangement joins TRBV29-1 to TRBJ2-3; 10 bases agree with TRBD1. The V segment lost 6 bases and the J segment 0 bases; nucleotides outside the gene matches: 6. Germline loops: CDR1 SQVTM, CDR2 ANQGSEA. The CDR3 totals 15 residues. Here the CDR3 DNA reads TGCAGCGTCACCGGGACAGGGGCTAGCACAGATACGCAGTATTTT. Its protein is CSVTGTGASTDTQYF.

The rearrangement uses TRBV19 and TRBJ2-5; D call uncertain. The CDR3 consists of 13 residues. Trimming removed 3 bases at V and 5 bases at J, with 10 bases between. Germline V gene lookup returns CDR1 LNHDA and CDR2 SQIVND (reference sequence). CDR3 protein: CASSMLPGETQYF. The CDR3, as DNA: TGTGCCAGTAGTATGTTGCCCGGGGAGACCCAGTACTTC.

V and J are TRBV4-3 and TRBJ1-6; 7 bases agree with TRBD1. This CDR3 has 15 residues. Germline CDR1 is LGHNA and CDR2 is YSLEER. V shed 4 bases and J 6 bases; nucleotides not matched to a gene: 6. The CDR3: CASSPYRGSNSPLHF. In nucleotides, the CDR3 is TGCGCCAGCAGCCCTTACAGGGGTTCTAATTCACCCCTCCACTTT.

The rearrangement uses TRBV4-2 and TRBJ2-7; no definite D call. V was clipped by 0 bases and J by 0 bases, with 9 bases between them. There are 15 residues in the CDR3. CDR1 LGHNA and CDR2 YNFKEQ come from the germline V gene. The CDR3 loop is CASSQEVTISYEQYF. The DNA for the CDR3 is TGTGCCAGCAGCCAAGAGGTAACTATCTCCTACGAGCAGTACTTC.

V is TRBV7-9 and J is TRBJ1-1, with TRBD1 as a possible D gene (5 bases). The CDR3 totals 14 residues. Trimming shortened V by 3 bases and J by 1 base, and 9 bases separated the two germline ends. Per germline, CDR1 SEHNR and CDR2 FQNEAQ (reference sequence). CDR3 region: CASSFRGPNTEAFF. The CDR3 region has the DNA TGTGCCAGCAGCTTTCGGGGACCGAACACTGAAGCTTTCTTT.